The 7 T cell receptor beta chains below were found in one sample sequenced in a study of shared clonotypes between healthy human individuals. Generated by immunoSEQ multiplex PCR, the TCRdb table keeps only in-frame clones and is missing some. The sample has roughly 2,300,000 clones, around 93% seen once; the top ten hold approximately 0.41%. The material sequenced was naive CD4+ T cells from PBMCs. Indicated subset: CD45RA+ positively selected. The receptors were gathered from a man younger than 35 in good health. Some clones in this sample may be carry-over from other donors' samples.

V and J are TRBV2 and TRBJ2-2; 7 positions agree with TRBD2. The trim removed 6 bases at V and 4 bases at J, leaving 17 bases unmatched. CDR3 length equals 18 residues. CDR1 is SNHLY and CDR2 is FYNNEI in the germline V gene. As DNA, the CDR3 is TGTGCCAGCAGCGTACGGGCCTGGGGGGGAGAAGGCACCGGGGAGCTGTTTTTT. Translation: CASSVRAWGGEGTGELFF.

This clone has more than one count but fewer than ten. The chain has TRBV6-6 and TRBJ1-2, with unresolved D. The V end was cut by 3 bases, the J end by 6 bases, with 8 bases between. CDR3 size: 12 residues. Germline CDR1 reads MNHNY; CDR2 reads SVGAGI (reference sequence). CDR3 bases: TGTGCCAGCAGTTATGAAGTGGATGGCTACACCTTC. Amino acid sequence: CASSYEVDGYTF.

The rearrangement uses TRBV11-1 and TRBJ2-5; D uncertain. The DNA end lines up better with TRBJ2-7; the J call may be wrong. There are 13 residues in the CDR3. Germline V gives CDR1 SGHAT, CDR2 FQDESV (reference sequence). The CDR3 protein is CASSFSGSYEQYF. The DNA of the CDR3 is TGTGCCAGCAGCTTCTCCGGATCCTACGAGCAGTACTTC.

This chain links TRBV7-2 with TRBJ2-2; unclear D gene. The germline V and J ends were trimmed by 1 base and 6 bases, with 9 bases remaining between them. CDR1 and CDR2 from the germline V gene are SGHTA and FQGNSA. The CDR3 length is 14 residues. The CDR3 DNA reads as TGTGCCAGCAGCTTAGTGTGGCCTTCCGGGGAGCTGTTTTTT. Amino acids: CASSLVWPSGELFF.

This clone was detected only once. V gene TRBV7-2 combines with J gene TRBJ1-2; D perhaps matches TRBD1 (5 bases). The CDR3 has 16 amino acids. The germline V gene has CDR1 SGHTA and CDR2 FQGNSA. Trimming stripped 1 base from V and 2 bases from J, with 14 bases between. CDR3 nucleotide sequence: TGTGCCAGCAGCTTAGAGCCAGGGCAGGCAAACTATGGCTACACCTTC. Translating gives CASSLEPGQANYGYTF.

The J gene is TRBJ2-3, the V gene TRBV28; 9 nucleotides align to TRBD1. The ends lost 5 bases at V and 4 bases at J; junction bases unmatched: 7. Looked up from germline, CDR1 is MDHEN and CDR2 is SYDVKM. The CDR3 is 15 amino acids. This chain's CDR3 is CASSVQGAEADTQYF. The CDR3 coding sequence is TGTGCCAGCAGTGTACAGGGGGCAGAAGCAGATACGCAGTATTTT. Full variable domain (rest looked up from reference TRBV28 and TRBJ2-3): DVKVTQSSRYLVKRTGEKVFLECVQDMDHENMFWYRQDPGLGLRLIYFSYDVKMKEKGDIPEGYSVSREKKERFSLILESASTNQTSMYLCASSVQGAEADTQYFGPGTRLTVL.

This chain links TRBV4-1 with TRBJ1-2; TRBD1 matches 11 bases. CDR1 is MGHRA and CDR2 is YSYEKL in the germline V gene. This CDR3 has 14 amino acids. Unmatched junction bases numbered 7, after V lost 7 bases and J lost 6 bases. The CDR3 DNA sequence: TGCGCCAGCACCCGGACAGGGGGCGCCGATGGCTACACCTTC. Encoded protein: CASTRTGGADGYTF.